Listed here are 32 T cell receptor beta chains from one sample, sequenced in a study of blood T cells in healthy people across ages. It was with a sample-barcoded 5' primer and a J-beta primer mix that a second PCR of roughly 6 to 11 cycles was run. One entry per CDR3 protein, called by TCRdb with MiXCR from the 5' RACE reads. The sample has about 2 million distinct CDR3 sequences, about 49% seen once; the top ten hold over 2%. Sequencing input: blood. The receptor source for this set is a woman aged 40 to 49 in good health.

The chain's CDR3 is CASGLGLVSTDTQYF. CDR3 bases: TGTGCTAGTGGTTTGGGACTAGTGAGCACAGATACGCAGTATTTT. The chain recombines TRBV12-5 with TRBJ2-3; maybe TRBD2 (6 bases). The CDR3 consists of 15 residues. The germline gives CDR1 LGHNT, CDR2 FRNRAP. V was trimmed by 1 base and J by 0 bases, leaving 8 bases between them.

V usage is TRBV20-1 and J usage is TRBJ2-5, with TRBD2 matching over 10 bases. CDR1 and CDR2 (germline): DFQATT, SNEGSKA (reference sequence). V dropped 0 bases and J dropped 11; count of bases not matched to a gene: 15. The CDR3 spans 16 residues. CDR3 bases: TGCAGTGCTAGAGATACTAGCGGGGAAACCTACAATGAGCAGTACTTC. Residues: CSARDTSGETYNEQYF.

The CDR3 region is CASSYFRGGLHGEQFF. The CDR3 coding sequence is TGTGCCAGCAGTTACTTTCGGGGGGGCCTTCATGGTGAGCAGTTCTTC. The chain recombines TRBV6-5 with TRBJ2-1, with 8 positions matching TRBD2. The CDR3 is 16 amino acids. Germline V gene sequence: CDR1 MNHEY, CDR2 SVGAGI. J gave up 9 bases and V 1 base, and 11 bases lay outside the gene matches.

There are a few counts of this clonotype. The gene calls are TRBV6-5 and TRBJ2-7, with TRBD1 as a possible D gene (5 bases). V was shortened by 3 bases and J by 2 bases, with 14 bases between the two germline ends. CDR1 and CDR2 (germline): MNHEY, SVGAGI. This CDR3 has 15 residues. The CDR3 loop is CASSYGQGITYEQYF. The CDR3 DNA sequence: TGTGCCAGCAGTTATGGGCAGGGCATAACCTACGAGCAGTACTTC.

The gene calls are TRBV6-5 and TRBJ1-2; 7 bases map to TRBD1. This CDR3 contains 15 residues. The V and J ends lost 4 bases and 10 bases, in that order; junction bases with no gene match: 15. Germline V gives CDR1 MNHEY, CDR2 SVGAGI. The CDR3: CASSSRTQGRKDYTF. The CDR3, as DNA: TGTGCCAGCAGTTCCCGGACACAGGGGCGAAAGGACTACACCTTC.

In nucleotides, the CDR3 is TGTGCCACCCAGCGGGACTGGAGTTACAATGAGCAGTTCTTC. Its protein product is CATQRDWSYNEQFF. The chain is built from TRBV27 and TRBJ2-1, with 7 nucleotides matching TRBD2. V lost 10 bases and J lost 4; bases outside the gene matches: 10. CDR1 is MNHEY, CDR2 SMNVEV, per germline (reference sequence). The CDR3 sequence is 14 residues long.

The chain joins TRBV2 to TRBJ2-1; D not certain. The J call is in doubt because the DNA end fits TRBJ2-7 better. The CDR3 length is 14 residues. The germline CDR1 and CDR2 sequences are SNHLY and FYNNEI. This CDR3 is CASFYGSSYNEQYF. The DNA for the CDR3 is TGTGCCAGCTTCTATGGCAGCTCCTACAATGAGCAGTACTTC.

V usage is TRBV29-1 and J usage is TRBJ2-1, with D perhaps assigned TRBD1 or TRBD2 (5 bases each). CDR3 length: 14 residues. V was cut by 7 bases and J by 0 bases, with 13 bases left in between. Germline assignment: CDR1 SQVTM and CDR2 ANQGSEA. In DNA, the CDR3 is TGCAGCGCCGAGGGCAGGGTCTCCTACAATGAGCAGTTCTTC. It specifies CSAEGRVSYNEQFF.

V usage is TRBV6-6 and J usage is TRBJ2-7; 7 nucleotides align to TRBD2. CDR1 MNHNY and CDR2 SVGAGI come from the germline V gene (reference sequence). J was trimmed by 3 bases and V by 5 bases; bases with no gene match: 13. This CDR3 has 16 residues. Here the CDR3 DNA reads TGTGCCAGCAGTCGCCGGGGGGAGCGGGGATACTACGAGCAGTACTTC. Amino acids: CASSRRGERGYYEQYF.

V gene TRBV6-5 combines with J gene TRBJ2-5; 9 bases map to TRBD2. The CDR3 has 14 residues. V gave up 7 bases and J gave up 11 bases; unmatched junction bases: 14. Germline CDR1 and CDR2: MNHEY and SVGAGI. CDR3 sequence: CASKIAGAPLEQYF. Written as DNA, the CDR3 is TGTGCCAGCAAGATAGCGGGGGCCCCTTTAGAGCAGTACTTC.

This clonotype was found once. This chain links TRBV2 with TRBJ2-5; D is unresolved. The DNA end lines up better with TRBJ2-7; the J call may be wrong. The germline CDR1 and CDR2 sequences are SNHLY and FYNNEI. There are 14 residues in the CDR3. CDR3 residues: CASSPKRTAAEQYF. For the CDR3, the DNA is TGTGCCAGCAGTCCTAAAAGGACCGCTGCCGAGCAGTACTTC.

The genes are TRBV9 and TRBJ1-2, with 7 positions matching TRBD1. The CDR3 has 15 amino acids. Trimming at V came to 3 bases and at J to 2 bases, leaving 7 bases not matched to a gene. CDR1 SGDLS and CDR2 YYNGEE come from the germline V gene. The CDR3 reads CASSERDSRNYGYTF. As DNA, the CDR3 is TGTGCCAGCAGCGAGAGGGACAGCCGAAACTATGGCTACACCTTC.

In the case of this clonotype: Given a much more abundant clone one base away, this may be a read error. This chain uses TRBV11-1 with TRBJ2-1; 10 bases match TRBD2. Unmatched junction bases numbered 6, after V lost 6 bases and J lost 4 bases. The CDR3 has 15 residues. Per the germline V gene, CDR1 is SGHAT and CDR2 is FQDESV (reference sequence). The CDR3 DNA is TGTGCCAGCAGGCCCGCAGCGGGGGGGTACAATGAGCAGTTCTTC. It encodes CASRPAAGGYNEQFF.

V and J are TRBV2 and TRBJ2-3, with D possibly TRBD2 on 5 matching bases. The CDR3 contains 14 residues. CDR1 is SNHLY and CDR2 is FYNNEI in the germline V gene. The DNA of the CDR3 is TGTGCTGGGCGGATGAGGGCTAGCACAGATACGCAGTATTTT. Amino acids: CAGRMRASTDTQYF.

The chain joins TRBV14 to TRBJ1-2; tentative D call: TRBD1 (6 bases). Germline-derived CDR1 and CDR2 are SGHDN and FVKESK. The CDR3 extends over 14 amino acids. Trimming removed 3 bases at V and 1 base at J, with 9 bases between. The CDR3 sequence is CASSQTGDNYGYTF. CDR3 sequence (DNA): TGTGCCAGCAGCCAGACAGGAGATAACTATGGCTACACCTTC.

As concerns this clonotype: Germline is not matched at one junction end, which may reflect a read error. The CDR3 DNA sequence: TGTGTCAGCAGCTTAGGAGCGGGGAACTCCTACGAGCAGTACTTC. This translates into CVSSLGAGNSYEQYF. The chain couples TRBV13 to TRBJ2-7; 7 bases match TRBD2. Germline CDR1 is PRHDT and CDR2 is FYEKMQ (reference sequence). The CDR3 is made up of 15 amino acids. Looking up the rest from reference TRBV13 and TRBJ2-7 gives the full variable domain: AAGVIQSPRHLIKEKRETATLKCYPIPRHDTVYWYQQGPGQDPQFLISFYEKMQSDKGSIPDRFSAQQFSDYHSELNMSSLELGDSALYFCVSSLGAGNSYEQYFGPGTRLTVT.

This clonotype was seen repeatedly, ten times or more. The J gene is TRBJ2-5, the V gene TRBV29-1; either TRBD1 or TRBD2 may supply D (5 bases each). There are 11 residues in the CDR3. Germline CDR1 is SQVTM and CDR2 is ANQGSEA. The germline V and J ends were trimmed by 6 bases and 5 bases, with 10 bases remaining between them. This CDR3 reads CSVGTGETQYF. The CDR3 DNA is TGCAGCGTCGGGACCGGGGAGACCCAGTACTTC.

CDR3 sequence reads: CASRGTVGEQYF. In DNA, the CDR3 is TGTGCCAGTAGAGGGACAGTTGGCGAGCAGTACTTC. This sequence joins TRBV19 and TRBJ2-7; 7 nucleotides match TRBD1. Germline V gene sequence: CDR1 LNHDA, CDR2 SQIVND (reference sequence). This CDR3 contains 12 residues. The trim removed 6 bases at V and 6 bases at J, leaving 5 bases unmatched.

J is TRBJ2-3 and V is TRBV6-2 or TRBV6-3; D may be TRBD2 (5 bases). This CDR3 spans 13 amino acids. CDR1 is MNHEY and CDR2 is SVGEGT in the germline V gene. Trimming shortened V by 6 bases and J by 6 bases, and 13 bases separated the two germline ends. CDR3 nucleotide sequence: TGTGCCAGCAGCTCTGAGAGGGCGGATACGCAGTATTTT. Protein product: CASSSERADTQYF.

The V gene is TRBV29-1, the J gene TRBJ1-2; no definite D call. The V and J ends lost 6 bases and 2 bases respectively, with 22 bases between them. Per germline, CDR1 SQVTM and CDR2 ANQGSEA. CDR3 length: 16 residues. The CDR3 sequence: CSVLGEGRSKNYGYTF. DNA of the CDR3: TGCAGCGTCCTCGGTGAGGGCAGGTCTAAAAACTATGGCTACACCTTC.

V and J are TRBV28 and TRBJ1-1; TRBD1 is a possible D gene (5 bases). This CDR3 contains 15 residues. V was cut by 4 bases and J by 0 bases, with 12 bases left in between. Germline CDR1 is MDHEN and CDR2 is SYDVKM. The CDR3 loop reads CASSSSQGLNTEAFF. DNA for the CDR3: TGTGCCAGCAGTTCATCTCAGGGTTTGAACACTGAAGCTTTCTTT.

For the CDR3, the DNA is TGTGCCAGCAGGGGGATCGGGGCCAACGTCCTGACTTTC. This encodes CASRGIGANVLTF. The chain couples TRBV9 to TRBJ2-6, with unresolved D. Germline-derived CDR1 and CDR2 are SGDLS and YYNGEE. CDR3 length: 13 amino acids. V was trimmed by 5 bases and J by 4 bases, leaving 7 bases between them.

V is TRBV20-1 and J is TRBJ1-1; D ambiguous. Germline loops: CDR1 DFQATT, CDR2 SNEGSKA (reference sequence). Trimming pared 2 bases from V and 8 bases from J, leaving 12 bases between. This CDR3 spans 12 amino acids. CDR3 residues: CSARKDSKEAFF. The CDR3 bases are TGCAGTGCTAGAAAGGACTCGAAAGAAGCTTTCTTT.

The rearrangement uses TRBV7-2 and TRBJ2-3; 7 bases line up with TRBD2. The CDR3 sequence is 18 residues long. The V segment lost 5 bases and the J segment 3 bases; nucleotides outside the gene matches: 17. Germline V lookup: CDR1 SGHTA, CDR2 FQGNSA. The CDR3 loop is CASSHPNGGFILTDTQYF. As DNA, the CDR3 is TGTGCCAGCAGCCACCCTAACGGGGGGTTCATTTTGACAGATACGCAGTATTTT. Together with reference TRBV7-2 and TRBJ2-3, the CDR3 gives the full variable domain: GAGVSQSPSNKVTEKGKDVELRCDPISGHTALYWYRQSLGQGLEFLIYFQGNSAPDKSGLPSDRFSAERTGGSVSTLTIQRTQQEDSAVYLCASSHPNGGFILTDTQYFGPGTRLTVL.

The table lists this clonotype with a few counts. The chain has TRBV20-1 and TRBJ1-2; D perhaps matches TRBD1 (5 bases). CDR3 length: 13 amino acids. The germline V and J ends were trimmed by 5 bases and 4 bases, with 14 bases remaining between them. Germline CDR1 and CDR2: DFQATT and SNEGSKA (reference sequence). The CDR3 region has the DNA TGCAGTGCTGCTGACAGAAACATCTATGGCTACACCTTC. Protein: CSAADRNIYGYTF.

The chain uses TRBV20-1 and TRBJ1-6; a weak D match, TRBD1 (5 bases). Germline loops: CDR1 DFQATT, CDR2 SNEGSKA (reference sequence). Trimming removed 0 bases at V and 5 bases at J, with 14 bases between. CDR3 length: 16 amino acids. Written as DNA, the CDR3 is TGCAGTGCTAGAGATTGGGGCCAGGGAAATAATTCACCCCTCCACTTT. It yields the protein CSARDWGQGNNSPLHF.

A few counts support this clonotype. The chain employs TRBV7-2 and TRBJ2-1, with TRBD2 identical over 8 bases. Germline-derived CDR1 and CDR2 are SGHTA and FQGNSA. The ends lost 1 base at V and 5 bases at J; junction bases unmatched: 4. This CDR3 is built from 15 residues. The CDR3 nucleotides are TGTGCCAGCAGCTTAGGGGCGGGGGGAAACAATGAGCAGTTCTTC. As protein: CASSLGAGGNNEQFF.

V usage is TRBV7-2 and J usage is TRBJ1-6; D unclear. V was clipped by 4 bases and J by 8 bases, with 3 bases between them. The germline gives CDR1 SGHTA, CDR2 FQGNSA. The CDR3 is 11 amino acids. The CDR3 protein is CASSWDSPLHF. The CDR3 bases are TGTGCCAGCAGCTGGGATTCACCCCTCCACTTT.

This clonotype was seen a few times. The chain carries TRBV20-1 and TRBJ1-2; D not certain. The germline CDR1 and CDR2 sequences are DFQATT and SNEGSKA (reference sequence). This CDR3 has 14 amino acids. V shed 0 bases and J shed 4 bases, with 12 bases lying between them. The CDR3: CSARDPLRPYGYTF. The CDR3 DNA is TGCAGTGCTAGAGATCCTTTACGCCCCTATGGCTACACCTTC.

This clonotype was observed a few times. This rearrangement joins TRBV7-9 to TRBJ2-3; D possibly corresponds to TRBD1 (5 bases). This CDR3 has 14 amino acids. Germline V gene sequence: CDR1 SEHNR, CDR2 FQNEAQ (reference sequence). V lost 5 bases, J lost 6 bases, and 15 bases lay in between. In DNA, the CDR3 is TGTGCCAGCAGCAGTGCTGAATGGGGCGATACGCAGTATTTT. Its translation is CASSSAEWGDTQYF.

The rearrangement joins TRBV2 to TRBJ1-5; 7 positions agree with TRBD1. Germline CDR1 SNHLY, CDR2 FYNNEI. This CDR3 region has 14 residues. V gave up 6 bases and J gave up 3 bases; unmatched junction bases: 5. The CDR3 here is CASRDDRVNQPQHF. In nucleotides, the CDR3 is TGTGCCAGCAGGGACGACAGGGTCAATCAGCCCCAGCATTTT.

This sequence joins TRBV28 and TRBJ2-7; D tentatively reads TRBD1 or TRBD2 (5 bases each). Germline V lookup: CDR1 MDHEN, CDR2 SYDVKM. The CDR3 runs to 16 residues. V was pared by 2 bases and J by 3 bases, with 17 bases between. The CDR3 spells CASSLNGAVHIYEQYF. In DNA, the CDR3 is TGTGCCAGCAGTTTAAACGGGGCAGTCCACATCTACGAGCAGTACTTC.